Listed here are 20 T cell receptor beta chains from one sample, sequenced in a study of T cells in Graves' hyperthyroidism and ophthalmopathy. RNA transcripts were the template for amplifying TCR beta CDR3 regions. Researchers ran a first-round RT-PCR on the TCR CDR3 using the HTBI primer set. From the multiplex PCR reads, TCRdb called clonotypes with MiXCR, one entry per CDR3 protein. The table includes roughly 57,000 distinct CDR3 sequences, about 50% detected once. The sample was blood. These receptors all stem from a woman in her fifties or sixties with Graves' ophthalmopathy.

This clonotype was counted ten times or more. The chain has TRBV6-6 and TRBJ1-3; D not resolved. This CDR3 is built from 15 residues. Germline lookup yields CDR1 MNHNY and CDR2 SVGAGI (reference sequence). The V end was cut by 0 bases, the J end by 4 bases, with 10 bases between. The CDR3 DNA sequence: TGTGCCAGCAGTTACTCAACGGGGTTGGGAAACACCATATATTTT. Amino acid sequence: CASSYSTGLGNTIYF.

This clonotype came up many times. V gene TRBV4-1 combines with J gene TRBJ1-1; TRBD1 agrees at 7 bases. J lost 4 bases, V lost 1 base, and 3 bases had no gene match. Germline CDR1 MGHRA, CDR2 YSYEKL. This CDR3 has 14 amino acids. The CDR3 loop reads CASSQGPGGTEAFF. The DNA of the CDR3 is TGCGCCAGCAGCCAAGGCCCAGGGGGCACTGAAGCTTTCTTT.

CDR3 in DNA: TGTGCCAGCAGCGGGGGGGGTCAGCCCCAGCATTTT. Residues: CASSGGGQPQHF. The rearrangement uses TRBV12-3 or TRBV12-4 and TRBJ1-5; the D gene is possibly TRBD1 (5 bases). The germline V and J ends were trimmed by 6 bases and 6 bases, with 9 bases remaining between them. The CDR3 contains 12 residues.

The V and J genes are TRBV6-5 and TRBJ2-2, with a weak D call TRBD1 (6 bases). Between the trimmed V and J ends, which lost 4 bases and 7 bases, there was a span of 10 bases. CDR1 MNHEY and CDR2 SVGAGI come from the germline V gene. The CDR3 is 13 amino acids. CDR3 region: CASSLGRGGELFF. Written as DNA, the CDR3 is TGTGCCAGCAGTTTGGGCAGGGGCGGGGAGCTGTTTTTT.

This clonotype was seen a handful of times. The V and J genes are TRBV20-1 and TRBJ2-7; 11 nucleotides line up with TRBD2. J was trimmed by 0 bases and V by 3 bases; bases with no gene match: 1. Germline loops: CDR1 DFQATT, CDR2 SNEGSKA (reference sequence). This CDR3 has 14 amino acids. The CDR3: CSARTSGDSYEQYF. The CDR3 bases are TGCAGTGCTAGGACTAGCGGGGACTCCTACGAGCAGTACTTC.

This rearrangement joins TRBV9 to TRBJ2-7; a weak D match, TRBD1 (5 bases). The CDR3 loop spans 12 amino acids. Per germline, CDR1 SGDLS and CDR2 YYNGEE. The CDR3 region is CARDRRDYEQYF. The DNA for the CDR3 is TGTGCTAGGGATCGCAGGGACTACGAGCAGTACTTC.

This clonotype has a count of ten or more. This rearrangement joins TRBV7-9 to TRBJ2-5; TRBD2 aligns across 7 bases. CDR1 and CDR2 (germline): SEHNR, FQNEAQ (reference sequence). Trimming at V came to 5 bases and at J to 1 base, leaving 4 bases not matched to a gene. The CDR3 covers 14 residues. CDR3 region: CASSPAGIQETQYF. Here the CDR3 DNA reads TGTGCCAGCAGCCCAGCGGGGATCCAAGAGACCCAGTACTTC.

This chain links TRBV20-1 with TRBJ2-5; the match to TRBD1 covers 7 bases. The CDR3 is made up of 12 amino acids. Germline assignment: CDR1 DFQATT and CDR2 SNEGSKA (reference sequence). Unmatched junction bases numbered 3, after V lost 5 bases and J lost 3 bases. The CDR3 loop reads CSAAGGKETQYF. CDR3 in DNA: TGCAGTGCTGCAGGGGGTAAAGAGACCCAGTACTTC.

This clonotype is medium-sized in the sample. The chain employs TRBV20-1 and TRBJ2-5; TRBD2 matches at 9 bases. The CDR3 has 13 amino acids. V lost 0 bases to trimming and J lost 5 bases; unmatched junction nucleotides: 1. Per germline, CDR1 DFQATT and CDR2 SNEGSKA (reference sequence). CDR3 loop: CSARDGTSETQYF. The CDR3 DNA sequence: TGCAGTGCTAGAGACGGGACTAGCGAGACCCAGTACTTC.

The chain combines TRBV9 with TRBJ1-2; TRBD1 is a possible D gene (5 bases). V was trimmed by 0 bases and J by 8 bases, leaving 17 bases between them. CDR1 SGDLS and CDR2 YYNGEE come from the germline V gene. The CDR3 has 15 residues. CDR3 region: CASSVAGEGLGGYTF. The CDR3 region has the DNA TGTGCCAGCAGCGTAGCTGGGGAGGGGTTAGGGGGCTACACCTTC.

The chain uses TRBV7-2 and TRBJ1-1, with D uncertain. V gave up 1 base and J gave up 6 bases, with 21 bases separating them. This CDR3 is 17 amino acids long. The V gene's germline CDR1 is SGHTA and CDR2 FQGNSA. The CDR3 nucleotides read TGTGCCAGCAGCTTAGAGCAATTCTATGAGCTCCACGCTGAAGCTTTCTTT. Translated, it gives CASSLEQFYELHAEAFF.

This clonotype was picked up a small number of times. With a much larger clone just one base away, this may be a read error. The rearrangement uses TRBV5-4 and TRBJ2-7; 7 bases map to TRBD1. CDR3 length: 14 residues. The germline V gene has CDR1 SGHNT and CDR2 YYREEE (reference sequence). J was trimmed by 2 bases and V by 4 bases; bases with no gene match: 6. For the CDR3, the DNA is TGTGCCAGCAGCAAAAGACAGGGTGCCTACGAGCAGTACTTC. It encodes CASSKRQGAYEQYF.

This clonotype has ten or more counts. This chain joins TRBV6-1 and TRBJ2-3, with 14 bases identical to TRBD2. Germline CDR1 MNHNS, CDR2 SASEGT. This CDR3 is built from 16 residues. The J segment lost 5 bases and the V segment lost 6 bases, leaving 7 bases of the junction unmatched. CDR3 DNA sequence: TGTGCCAGCAGGGAGACTAGCGGGGGGGGCGTAGATACGCAGTATTTT. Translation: CASRETSGGGVDTQYF.

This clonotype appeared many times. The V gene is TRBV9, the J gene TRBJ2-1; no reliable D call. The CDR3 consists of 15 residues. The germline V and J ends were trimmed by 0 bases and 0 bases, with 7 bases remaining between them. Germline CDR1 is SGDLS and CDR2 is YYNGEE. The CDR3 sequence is CASSVEPTSYNEQFF. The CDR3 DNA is TGTGCCAGCAGCGTAGAGCCTACCTCCTACAATGAGCAGTTCTTC. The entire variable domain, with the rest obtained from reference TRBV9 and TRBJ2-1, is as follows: DSGVTQTPKHLITATGQRVTLRCSPRSGDLSVYWYQQSLDQGLQFLIQYYNGEERAKGNILERFSAQQFPDLHSELNLSSLELGDSALYFCASSVEPTSYNEQFFGPGTRLTVL.

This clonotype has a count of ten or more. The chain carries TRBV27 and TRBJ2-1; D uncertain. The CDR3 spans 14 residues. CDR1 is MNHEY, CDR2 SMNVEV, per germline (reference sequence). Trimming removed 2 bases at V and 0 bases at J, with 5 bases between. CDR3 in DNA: TGTGCCAGCAGTTTAGGCAGCTCCTACAATGAGCAGTTCTTC. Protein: CASSLGSSYNEQFF.

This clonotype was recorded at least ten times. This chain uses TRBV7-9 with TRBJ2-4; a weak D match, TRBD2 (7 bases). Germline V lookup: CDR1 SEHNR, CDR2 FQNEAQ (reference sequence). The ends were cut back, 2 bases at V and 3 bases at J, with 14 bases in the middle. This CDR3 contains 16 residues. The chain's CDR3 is CASSLPAGHYKNIQYF. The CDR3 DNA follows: TGTGCCAGCAGCTTACCAGCGGGACACTACAAAAACATTCAGTACTTC.

This chain's CDR3 is CASSAGTAETQYF. CDR3 nucleotides: TGTGCCAGCAGCGCCGGGACAGCAGAGACCCAGTACTTC. V usage is TRBV12-3 or TRBV12-4 and J usage is TRBJ2-5; 7 nucleotides align to TRBD1. V trimming: 6 bases; J trimming: 4 bases; junction bases outside the gene matches: 5. The CDR3 consists of 13 residues.

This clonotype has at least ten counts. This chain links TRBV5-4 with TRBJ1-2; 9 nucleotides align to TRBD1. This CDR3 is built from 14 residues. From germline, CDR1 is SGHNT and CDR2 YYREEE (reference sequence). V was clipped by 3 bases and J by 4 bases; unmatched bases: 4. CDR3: CASSSPDRGYGYTF. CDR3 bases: TGTGCCAGCAGCTCCCCGGACAGGGGCTATGGCTACACCTTC.

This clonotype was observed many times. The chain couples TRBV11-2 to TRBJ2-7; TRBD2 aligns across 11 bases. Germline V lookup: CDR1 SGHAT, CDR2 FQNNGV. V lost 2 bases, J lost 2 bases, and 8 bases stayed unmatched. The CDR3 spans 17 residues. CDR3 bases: TGTGCCAGCAGCTTAAGCCCGGGACTAGCGGTGACCTACGAGCAGTACTTC. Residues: CASSLSPGLAVTYEQYF. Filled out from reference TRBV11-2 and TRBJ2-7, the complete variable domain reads EAGVAQSPRYKIIEKRQSVAFWCNPISGHATLYWYQQILGQGPKLLIQFQNNGVVDDSQLPKDRFSAERLKGVDSTLKIQPAKLEDSAVYLCASSLSPGLAVTYEQYFGPGTRLTVT.

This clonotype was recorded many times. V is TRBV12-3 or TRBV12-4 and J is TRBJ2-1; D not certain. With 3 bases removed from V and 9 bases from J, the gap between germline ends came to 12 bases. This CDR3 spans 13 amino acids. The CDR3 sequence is CASSFGLDIEQFF. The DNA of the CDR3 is TGTGCCAGCAGTTTTGGGTTAGACATTGAGCAGTTCTTC.